This paragraph reports one T cell receptor (beta chain). Its antigen is not identified. This sample was taken from a study of OX40 agonist ivuxolimab in advanced cancers. Study-level background: An anti-OX40 (CD134) antibody with agonistic activity, ivuxolimab, was administered to patients. Study results and caveats: CD4+ and CD8+ T cells in blood underwent clonal expansion by week 6 at 0.1 to 3.0 mg/kg. Among the lowest peripheral clonal expansion occurred in 0.1-3.0 mg/kg partial responders.

Profiling relied on immunoSEQ multiplex PCR, and the TCRdb table lists in-frame clones only, not all of them. Of 73,000 or so clones listed, approximately 92% are singletons. Germline CDR1 SNHLY, CDR2 FYNNEI. The CDR3 consists of 13 residues. V dropped 4 bases and J dropped 5 bases, with 11 bases sitting between them. Here the sequenced sample was CD4+ or CD8+ T cells sorted from blood, taken in a trial of the OX40 agonist ivuxolimab. The clonotype comes from an adult with an advanced solid tumor such as melanoma, head and neck, liver or kidney cancer. This chain uses TRBV2 with TRBJ1-1; D not resolved. The CDR3 loop is CASSGGKGTEAFF. The CDR3, as DNA: TGTGCCAGCAGTGGGGGAAAAGGGACTGAAGCTTTCTTT.